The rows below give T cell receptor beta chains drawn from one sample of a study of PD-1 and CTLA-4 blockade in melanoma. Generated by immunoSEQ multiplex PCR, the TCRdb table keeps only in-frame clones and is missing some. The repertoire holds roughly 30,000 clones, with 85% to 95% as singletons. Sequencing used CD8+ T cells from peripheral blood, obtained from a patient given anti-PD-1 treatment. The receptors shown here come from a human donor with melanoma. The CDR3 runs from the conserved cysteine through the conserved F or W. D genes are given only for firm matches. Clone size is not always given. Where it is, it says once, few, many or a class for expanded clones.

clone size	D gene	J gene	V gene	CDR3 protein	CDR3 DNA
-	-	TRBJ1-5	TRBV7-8	CASSPGLSNQPQHF	TGTGCCAGCAGCCCCGGACTTAGCAATCAGCCCCAGCATTTT
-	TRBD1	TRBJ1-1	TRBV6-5	CASSKTGLGTEAFF	TGTGCCAGCAGTAAGACAGGGTTGGGCACTGAAGCTTTCTTT
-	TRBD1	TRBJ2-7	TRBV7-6	CASSLGAGTGLTYEQYF	TGTGCCAGCAGCTTAGGGGCGGGGACAGGGCTTACCTACGAGCAGTACTTC
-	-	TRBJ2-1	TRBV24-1	CATSDLKDGEQFF	TGTGCCACCAGTGATTTGAAGGACGGAGAGCAGTTCTTC
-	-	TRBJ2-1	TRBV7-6	CASSLAQAYNEQFF	TGTGCCAGCAGCTTAGCTCAAGCGTACAATGAGCAGTTCTTC
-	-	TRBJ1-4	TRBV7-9	CASSSKTGEKLFF	TGTGCCAGCAGCTCCAAAACTGGGGAAAAACTGTTTTTT
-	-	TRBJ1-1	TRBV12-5	CASGFGVNTEAFF	TGTGCTAGTGGTTTCGGGGTGAACACTGAAGCTTTCTTT
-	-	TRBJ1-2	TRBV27	CASRSRDTSNYGYTF	TGTGCCAGCAGATCCCGGGACACTTCTAACTATGGCTACACCTTC
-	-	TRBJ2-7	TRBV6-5	CASSYDASYEQYF	TGTGCCAGCAGTTACGACGCGTCCTACGAGCAGTACTTC
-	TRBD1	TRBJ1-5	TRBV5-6	CASSQTGDSNQPQHF	TGTGCCAGCAGCCAAACAGGGGATAGCAATCAGCCCCAGCATTTT
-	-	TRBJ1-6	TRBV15	CATSINRADSPLHF	TGTGCCACCAGCATCAACAGGGCTGATTCACCCCTCCACTTT
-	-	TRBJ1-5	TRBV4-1	CASSQEHQFNQPQHF	TGCGCCAGCAGCCAAGAACACCAATTTAATCAGCCCCAGCATTTT
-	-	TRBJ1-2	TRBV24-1	CATSDFGGYGYTF	TGTGCCACCAGTGATTTTGGGGGCTATGGCTACACCTTC
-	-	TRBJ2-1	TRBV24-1	CATSESREQFF	TGTGCCACCAGCGAAAGTAGGGAGCAGTTCTTC
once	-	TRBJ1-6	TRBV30	CAWRQGFYNSPLHF	TGTGCCTGGAGGCAGGGCTTCTATAATTCACCCCTCCACTTT
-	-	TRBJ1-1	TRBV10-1	CASSESSGEAFF	TGCGCCAGCAGTGAGTCCTCAGGGGAAGCTTTCTTT
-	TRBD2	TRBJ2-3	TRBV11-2	CASSPGTMGITDTQYF	TGTGCCAGCAGCCCGGGGACTATGGGGATCACAGATACGCAGTATTTT
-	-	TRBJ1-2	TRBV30	CAWSVNGATWGYTF	TGTGCCTGGAGTGTAAATGGGGCTACGTGGGGCTACACCTTC
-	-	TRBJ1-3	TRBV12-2	CASRSLWRVRGNTIYF	TGTGCAAGTCGCTCGCTATGGAGGGTAAGGGGAAACACCATATATTTT
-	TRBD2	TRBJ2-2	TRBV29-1	CSVEVPSGGDTGELFF	TGCAGCGTTGAGGTTCCTAGCGGGGGCGATACCGGGGAGCTGTTTTTT
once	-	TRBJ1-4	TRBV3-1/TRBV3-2	CASSQDRLGRDEEKLFF	TGTGCCAGCAGCCAAGATAGGCTGGGCAGGGATGAGGAAAAACTGTTTTTT
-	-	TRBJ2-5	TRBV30	CAWRARGGETQYF	TGTGCCTGGAGGGCCAGGGGTGGGGAGACCCAGTACTTC
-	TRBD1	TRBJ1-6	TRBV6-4	CASSEGQGNSPLHF	TGTGCCAGCAGTGAGGGACAGGGAAATTCACCCCTCCACTTT
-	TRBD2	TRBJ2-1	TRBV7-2	CASSHTGLAGNEQFF	TGTGCCAGCAGCCACACCGGACTAGCGGGCAATGAGCAGTTCTTC
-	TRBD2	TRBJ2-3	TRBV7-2	CASSYSGGDTDTQYF	TGTGCCAGCAGCTATAGCGGGGGGGACACAGATACGCAGTATTTT
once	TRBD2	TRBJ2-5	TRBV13	CASSLGTSSSETQYF	TGTGCCAGCAGCTTGGGGACTAGCTCGTCGGAGACCCAGTACTTC
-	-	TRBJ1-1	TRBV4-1	CASSQFGLRDTEAFF	TGCGCCAGCAGCCAGTTCGGGCTTCGAGACACTGAAGCTTTCTTT
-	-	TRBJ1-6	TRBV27	CASSLSFEGAYNSPLHF	TGTGCCAGCAGTTTAAGTTTTGAGGGGGCCTATAATTCACCCCTCCACTTT